This T cell receptor (beta chain) is drawn from a study of blood T cell repertoires in COVID-19. Turning to the study itself: T cells, B-cell-depleted T cells, or PBMCs provided the cDNA or gDNA that served as material.

V trimming: 3 bases; J trimming: 1 base; junction bases outside the gene matches: 6. The germline CDR1 and CDR2 sequences are SGHDT and YYEEEE. CDR3 size: 17 residues. Clones were sequenced by immunoSEQ multiplex PCR, and TCRdb holds only the in-frame ones, with some missing. Of more than 300,000 clones detected, about nine tenths appear once; the ten largest clones hold 1.5% to 2%. The sample taken for sequencing was peripheral blood. The sequence derives from a woman aged 25-40 years with COVID-19, enrolled during active disease. The chain combines TRBV5-6 with TRBJ2-2; 10 nucleotides line up with TRBD2. CDR3 in amino acids: CASSSSRLAGNTGELFF. For the CDR3, the DNA is TGTGCCAGCAGCTCATCCCGACTAGCGGGGAACACCGGGGAGCTGTTTTTT. Variable domain in full (rest from reference TRBV5-6 and TRBJ2-2): DAGVTQSPTHLIKTRGQQVTLRCSPKSGHDTVSWYQQALGQGPQFIFQYYEEEERQRGNFPDRFSGHQFPNYSSELNVNALLLGDSALYLCASSSSRLAGNTGELFFGEGSRLTVL.